Presented here are 8 T cell receptor beta chains from one specimen sequenced in a study of shared clonotypes between healthy human individuals. CD8 cells regarded as naive lacked CD45RO, were positively chosen for CCR7, and omitted terminally differentiated effector memory CD45RA+ cells. Sequenced by immunoSEQ multiplex PCR; TCRdb stores in-frame clones only, minus some. This table holds some 2 million clones, just under 95% found once. The sample taken for sequencing was naive CD8+ T cells sorted from blood. The origin of the receptors is a man between 18 and 35 years old in good health.

This clone was picked up one time. CDR3 residues: CASSQGTVDYEQYF. DNA of the CDR3: TGCGCCAGCAGCCAAGGAACAGTCGACTACGAGCAGTACTTC. The J gene is TRBJ2-7, the V gene TRBV4-1; D gene ambiguous. CDR3 length: 14 residues. Germline CDR1 is MGHRA and CDR2 is YSYEKL. V was cut by 1 base and J by 3 bases, with 10 bases left in between.

This chain connects TRBV7-9 to TRBJ2-1; 9 bases match TRBD2. CDR1 SEHNR and CDR2 FQNEAQ come from the germline V gene (reference sequence). Trimming removed 0 bases from V and 2 bases from J; junction bases left unmatched: 11. The CDR3 is 19 amino acids. CDR3 loop: CASSLARGVSGGTYNEQFF. CDR3 DNA: TGTGCCAGCAGCTTAGCGCGAGGGGTGAGCGGGGGGACCTACAATGAGCAGTTCTTC. Filled out from reference TRBV7-9 and TRBJ2-1, the complete variable domain reads DTGVSQNPRHKITKRGQNVTFRCDPISEHNRLYWYRQTLGQGPEFLTYFQNEAQLEKSRLLSDRFSAERPKGSFSTLEIQRTEQGDSAMYLCASSLARGVSGGTYNEQFFGPGTRLTVL.

This chain connects TRBV5-4 to TRBJ2-2; TRBD2 is a possible D gene (5 bases). CDR1 and CDR2 from the germline V gene are SGHNT and YYREEE (reference sequence). The CDR3 has 16 amino acids. V lost 4 bases and J 2 bases, leaving 15 bases between the germline ends. The DNA for the CDR3 is TGTGCCAGCAGCCCCGGGGAAGAGTACAACACCGGGGAGCTGTTTTTT. Protein product: CASSPGEEYNTGELFF.

CDR3 coding DNA: TGTGCCAGCAGTTTATACCAGGTCGGAACCGGGGAGCTGTTTTTT. It codes for CASSLYQVGTGELFF. The V call is TRBV27, the J call TRBJ2-2; D gene ambiguous. From germline, CDR1 is MNHEY and CDR2 SMNVEV (reference sequence). The ends were cut back, 1 base at V and 5 bases at J, with 11 bases in the middle. CDR3 size: 15 residues.

The chain joins TRBV29-1 to TRBJ1-2, with TRBD1 identical over 9 bases. V was clipped by 1 base and J by 4 bases; unmatched bases: 7. This CDR3 contains 15 residues. Germline V gene sequence: CDR1 SQVTM, CDR2 ANQGSEA. The CDR3 coding sequence is TGCAGCGTTGAAGGGGACAGGGAATCCGTCTATGGCTACACCTTC. Its protein is CSVEGDRESVYGYTF.

This sequence joins TRBV7-2 and TRBJ1-4; D is unresolved. Germline-derived CDR1 and CDR2 are SGHTA and FQGNSA. V was cut by 6 bases and J by 3 bases, with 11 bases left in between. The CDR3 spans 14 residues. The CDR3 bases are TGTGCCAGCAGGGTGTCTTCGGCTAATGAAAAACTGTTTTTT. Translation gives CASRVSSANEKLFF.

The gene calls are TRBV6-1 and TRBJ2-7, with D perhaps matching TRBD1 or TRBD2 (5 bases each). Germline V gene sequence: CDR1 MNHNS, CDR2 SASEGT. The CDR3 contains 14 residues. Trimming took off 6 bases at V and 1 base at J, with 13 bases between the two ends. The CDR3 sequence is CASRPRDGSYEQYF. The CDR3 nucleotides read TGTGCCAGCAGACCCCGGGACGGATCCTACGAGCAGTACTTC.

Here the CDR3 reads CASSLQQGPQETQYF. The CDR3 DNA sequence: TGTGCCAGCAGTTTACAACAGGGACCCCAAGAGACCCAGTACTTC. The chain links TRBV6-5 to TRBJ2-5, with D possibly TRBD1 on 6 matching bases. The V gene lost 4 bases and the J gene lost 1 base, with 13 bases spanning the gap. CDR3 length equals 15 residues. Germline CDR1 reads MNHEY; CDR2 reads SVGAGI.